The 26 T cell receptor beta chains below were found in one sample sequenced in a study of cytomegalovirus exposure and HLA in healthy donors. The PCR employed 60 Vbeta primers together with 13 Jbeta primers. Here immunoSEQ multiplex PCR was the method, and the copy in TCRdb shows in-frame clones only, minus some. The top ten clones hold 4% of a sample with under 300,000 clones, approximately 90% of them seen once. Sequencing used PBMCs. Source of these receptors: a middle-aged man in good health and CMV-seropositive.

The chain has TRBV29-1 and TRBJ2-5, with D unclear. Germline V CDR1 and CDR2: SQVTM, ANQGSEA. This CDR3 is 11 amino acids long. The ends were cut back, 4 bases at V and 1 base at J, with 4 bases in the middle. The CDR3 region has the DNA TGCAGCGTTGGTCTCCAAGAGACCCAGTACTTC. This encodes CSVGLQETQYF.

This clone was found a few times. The V and J genes are TRBV7-8 and TRBJ1-1; D unresolved. The CDR3 totals 14 residues. Germline V gene data show CDR1 as SGHVS and CDR2 as FQNEAQ. V was shortened by 4 bases and J by 1 base, with 10 bases between the two germline ends. CDR3 region: CASSSRAGNTEAFF. CDR3 nucleotide sequence: TGTGCCAGCAGCTCCCGGGCGGGGAACACTGAAGCTTTCTTT.

This clone has just a few counts. The CDR3: CASRTGMDTEAFF. The DNA of the CDR3 is TGTGCCAGTAGGACGGGAATGGACACTGAAGCTTTCTTT. The V call is TRBV19, the J call TRBJ1-1; D gene unclear. The CDR3 is 13 residues long. Germline CDR1 LNHDA, CDR2 SQIVND (reference sequence). V was shortened by 6 bases and J by 3 bases, with 11 bases between the two germline ends.

This clone was seen only a few times. The chain uses TRBV2 and TRBJ2-2; D remains ambiguous. V dropped 4 bases and J dropped 7 bases, with 13 bases sitting between them. The germline V gene encodes CDR1 SNHLY and CDR2 FYNNEI. The CDR3 is made up of 14 amino acids. This CDR3 reads CASSGQTLGGELFF. In DNA, the CDR3 is TGTGCCAGCAGTGGGCAGACACTTGGCGGGGAGCTGTTTTTT.

The chain joins TRBV5-4 to TRBJ2-7; 7 positions agree with TRBD1. In germline, CDR1 is SGHNT, CDR2 YYREEE (reference sequence). This CDR3 region has 13 residues. The junction had 5 bases not matched to a gene; V was cut back by 4 bases and J by 4 bases. The chain's CDR3 is CASSGDSAYEQYF. Written as DNA, the CDR3 is TGTGCCAGCAGCGGGGACAGTGCTTACGAGCAGTACTTC.

The V call is TRBV4-3, the J call TRBJ1-1, with D maybe TRBD1 (6 bases). The CDR3 length is 14 residues. Germline loops: CDR1 LGHNA, CDR2 YSLEER. V dropped 0 bases and J dropped 5 bases, with 10 bases sitting between them. CDR3 sequence: CASSQDAGATEAFF. For the CDR3, the DNA is TGCGCCAGCAGCCAAGATGCGGGGGCAACTGAAGCTTTCTTT.

V and J are TRBV27 and TRBJ2-3; TRBD2 aligns across 9 bases. The CDR3 is 16 amino acids. The V gene end was trimmed by 4 bases and the J gene end by 2 bases; junction bases not matched to a gene: 7. Per the germline V gene, CDR1 is MNHEY and CDR2 is SMNVEV (reference sequence). This CDR3 reads CASSSSGLANTDTQYF. As DNA, the CDR3 is TGTGCCAGCAGTTCAAGTGGACTAGCGAACACAGATACGCAGTATTTT.

The chain carries TRBV6-6 and TRBJ1-2, with 7 positions matching TRBD1. The CDR3 is 15 residues long. Germline assignment: CDR1 MNHNY and CDR2 SVGAGI (reference sequence). Trimming cost V 5 bases and J 0 bases; bases outside gene matches: 6. The CDR3 is CASSKQGTANYGYTF. In nucleotides, the CDR3 is TGTGCCAGCAGTAAACAGGGGACAGCTAACTATGGCTACACCTTC.

The chain is built from TRBV9 and TRBJ1-1; D might be TRBD1 (5 bases). Germline V gives CDR1 SGDLS, CDR2 YYNGEE. V was cut by 0 bases and J by 3 bases, with 9 bases left in between. CDR3 length: 14 residues. The CDR3 region has the DNA TGTGCCAGCAGCGTAGGTGGGGACTACACTGAAGCTTTCTTT. It translates to CASSVGGDYTEAFF.

V and J are TRBV6-5 and TRBJ1-5; TRBD1 aligns across 10 bases. Germline V gene sequence: CDR1 MNHEY, CDR2 SVGAGI. The CDR3 runs to 14 residues. V was clipped by 4 bases and J by 4 bases; unmatched bases: 1. The CDR3 DNA is TGTGCCAGCAGTTGGGGACAGGGGAATCAGCCCCAGCATTTT. Amino acids: CASSWGQGNQPQHF.

Regarding this clone: This CDR3 is also generated by other DNA sequences in the sample. The CDR3 DNA reads as TGCGCCAGCAGCCAAGTTCCGAGCGGGACCTACAATGAGCAGTTCTTC. The encoded protein is CASSQVPSGTYNEQFF. This rearrangement joins TRBV4-1 to TRBJ2-1; 7 nucleotides agree with TRBD2. The length of the CDR3 is 16 residues. From germline, CDR1 is MGHRA and CDR2 YSYEKL. V lost 1 base, J lost 2 bases, and 5 bases stayed unmatched.

CDR3 sequence: CASSIGTSPIEETQYF. For the CDR3, the DNA is TGTGCCAGTAGTATTGGGACTAGCCCGATTGAAGAGACCCAGTACTTC. The genes are TRBV19 and TRBJ2-5; 9 bases line up with TRBD2. The CDR3 is made up of 16 amino acids. Looked up from germline, CDR1 is LNHDA and CDR2 is SQIVND (reference sequence). V lost 3 bases, J lost 3 bases, and 8 bases stayed unmatched.

This chain joins TRBV19 and TRBJ2-1, with a weak D call TRBD1 (5 bases). Trimming cost V 2 bases and J 10 bases, with 12 bases left between them. The CDR3 is 13 residues long. CDR1 and CDR2 from the germline V gene are LNHDA and SQIVND (reference sequence). This CDR3 reads CASSIFGRGEQFF. CDR3 nucleotides: TGTGCCAGTAGTATATTTGGAAGGGGCGAGCAGTTCTTC.

V and J are TRBV2 and TRBJ1-1; D is undetermined. The V and J ends lost 4 bases and 6 bases respectively, with 6 bases between them. Per germline, CDR1 SNHLY and CDR2 FYNNEI. CDR3 length equals 11 residues. The CDR3 region has the DNA TGTGCCAGCAGTGTCTGGCCTGAAGCTTTCTTT. Protein: CASSVWPEAFF.

This clone was seen a single time. This chain joins TRBV7-2 and TRBJ2-7; D not resolved. CDR1 is SGHTA, CDR2 FQGNSA, per germline. Trimming removed 1 base at V and 0 bases at J, with 7 bases between. The CDR3 extends over 14 amino acids. CDR3 bases: TGTGCCAGCAGCTTAGTTTTCGGCTCCTACGAGCAGTACTTC. This gives the protein CASSLVFGSYEQYF.

V and J are TRBV6-1 and TRBJ2-1, with 7 bases aligning to TRBD2. The J segment lost 11 bases and the V segment lost 6 bases, leaving 13 bases of the junction unmatched. The CDR3 is made up of 14 amino acids. CDR1 is MNHNS and CDR2 is SASEGT in the germline V gene. The CDR3 loop reads CASREVRRGLQQFF. In nucleotides, the CDR3 is TGTGCCAGCAGAGAGGTCCGGAGGGGACTACAGCAGTTCTTC.

The rearrangement joins TRBV6-1 to TRBJ2-7; TRBD1 matches at 7 bases. V shed 5 bases, J shed 1 base, and the junction held 5 bases outside the gene matches. Germline V gene lookup returns CDR1 MNHNS and CDR2 SASEGT. The CDR3 is 14 amino acids. CDR3 DNA: TGTGCCAGCAGTTGGGGACAGAAATCCTACGAGCAGTACTTC. Its protein product is CASSWGQKSYEQYF.

This clone was detected once. This chain joins TRBV5-1 and TRBJ2-7; weak D call: TRBD1 (6 bases). The V gene lost 4 bases and the J gene lost 3 bases, with 11 bases spanning the gap. This CDR3 spans 13 amino acids. Germline assignment: CDR1 SGHRS and CDR2 YFSETQ. CDR3 DNA sequence: TGCGCCAGCAGCCGACAGGTCCTCTACGAGCAGTACTTC. It specifies CASSRQVLYEQYF.

The DNA for the CDR3 is TGTGCCAGCAGCTTAGAAGGGACAGCGGCCTACGAGCAGTACTTC. This gives the protein CASSLEGTAAYEQYF. The J gene is TRBJ2-7, the V gene TRBV5-4; TRBD1 matches 7 bases. Trimming cost V 2 bases and J 2 bases; bases outside gene matches: 7. Germline values: CDR1 SGHNT, CDR2 YYREEE (reference sequence). This CDR3 comprises 15 residues.

V is TRBV6-1 and J is TRBJ2-7; 8 bases are shared with TRBD1. The V gene's germline CDR1 is MNHNS and CDR2 SASEGT. V shed 4 bases and J 2 bases; nucleotides not matched to a gene: 4. This CDR3 has 14 residues. The DNA of the CDR3 is TGTGCCAGCAGTGGGACAGGGTTCCCCTACGAGCAGTACTTC. Its protein product is CASSGTGFPYEQYF.

The V gene is TRBV10-3, the J gene TRBJ2-5; TRBD2 matches at 9 bases. The DNA end favors TRBJ2-7, so the J call may be wrong. This CDR3 contains 15 residues. The germline gives CDR1 ENHRY, CDR2 SYGVKD. The CDR3 loop is CAISETLAGIYEQYF. CDR3 DNA: TGTGCCATCAGTGAGACACTAGCGGGTATATACGAGCAGTACTTC.

The gene calls are TRBV19 and TRBJ2-7; 9 bases agree with TRBD1. CDR3 length equals 14 residues. The ends lost 7 bases at V and 3 bases at J; junction bases unmatched: 7. Per the germline V gene, CDR1 is LNHDA and CDR2 is SQIVND (reference sequence). The CDR3 region has the DNA TGTGCCAGTACTCCGGGACAGGGCCTCTACGAGCAGTACTTC. It codes for CASTPGQGLYEQYF.

Written as DNA, the CDR3 is TGTGCCAGCAGTTTGGACAGCTCCTACGAGCAGTACTTC. Translating gives CASSLDSSYEQYF. This chain uses TRBV27 with TRBJ2-7, with D possibly TRBD1 on 6 matching bases. V lost 3 bases to trimming and J lost 0 bases, with 6 bases between them. Germline V gene lookup returns CDR1 MNHEY and CDR2 SMNVEV (reference sequence). The CDR3 sequence is 13 residues long.

The V and J genes are TRBV5-6 and TRBJ2-1, with 10 positions matching TRBD1. V shed 2 bases, J shed 1 base, and the junction held 9 bases outside the gene matches. The CDR3 is 18 amino acids. Germline V gives CDR1 SGHDT, CDR2 YYEEEE. The CDR3 DNA is TGTGCCAGCAGCTTTCGGACAGGGGGACTTATATCCTACAATGAGCAGTTCTTC. Translating it yields CASSFRTGGLISYNEQFF.

This chain links TRBV10-3 with TRBJ2-1; TRBD2 aligns across 9 bases. V shed 5 bases and J 7 bases; nucleotides not matched to a gene: 18. This CDR3 is 18 amino acids long. Germline loops: CDR1 ENHRY, CDR2 SYGVKD. The CDR3 DNA reads TGTGCCATCAGTCCCAGTACGACCTTAGCGGGAGTTGGGAATGAGCAGTTCTTC. Its protein product is CAISPSTTLAGVGNEQFF.

J is TRBJ2-1 and V is TRBV29-1; tentative D call: TRBD1 (6 bases). The V gene lost 7 bases and the J gene lost 0 bases, with 10 bases spanning the gap. Germline lookup yields CDR1 SQVTM and CDR2 ANQGSEA. CDR3 size: 13 residues. The CDR3 loop is CSARDTSYNEQFF. In DNA, the CDR3 is TGCAGCGCTCGGGACACCTCCTACAATGAGCAGTTCTTC.